A single sample gave rise to the 15 T cell receptor beta chains below, sequenced in a study of cytomegalovirus exposure and HLA in healthy donors (dated by TCRdb to 2016 to 2017). Library prep was done by the immunoSEQ multiplex PCR assay. A mixture of 60 forward primers for TCR Vbeta segments and 13 reverse primers for TCR Jbeta segments was used in the multiplex PCR. TCRdb limited this immuneACCESS table to in-frame rearrangements with V and J called. A share of clones is missing; checked studies link under half to unresolved V genes, and the rest is unexplained. In all, the sample holds around 160,000 clones, and over 80% of those were seen once. The ten largest clonotypes hold roughly 4.3% of the sample. Source material: PBMCs. These receptors were obtained from a man in his forties or fifties in good health and CMV-seropositive.

The gene calls are TRBV5-1 and TRBJ2-5; D is unclear. The DNA end is more similar to TRBJ2-7, so the J call may be wrong. Germline V gene lookup returns CDR1 SGHRS and CDR2 YFSETQ. The CDR3 totals 14 residues. This chain's CDR3 is CASSLGSSWGEQYF. CDR3 bases: TGCGCCAGCAGCTTGGGTAGCTCCTGGGGCGAGCAGTACTTC.

This clone was picked up a small number of times. The V gene is TRBV5-1, the J gene TRBJ2-7; possible D gene TRBD2, 6 bases. Trimming stripped 7 bases from V and 7 bases from J, with 15 bases between. The CDR3 is 12 residues long. Germline lookup yields CDR1 SGHRS and CDR2 YFSETQ. In DNA, the CDR3 is TGCGCCAGCGCCGACCCCGGGGGAGAGCAGTACTTC. As protein: CASADPGGEQYF.

The V call is TRBV6-1, the J call TRBJ1-2; a weak D match, TRBD1 (5 bases). V lost 0 bases and J lost 6, with 11 bases in between. The CDR3 is 14 amino acids. Looked up from germline, CDR1 is MNHNS and CDR2 is SASEGT. Here the CDR3 DNA reads TGTGCCAGCAGTGAAGCGGGGGGGAGCCATGGCTACACCTTC. Protein sequence: CASSEAGGSHGYTF.

This rearrangement joins TRBV4-2 to TRBJ2-5; 13 nucleotides align to TRBD2. Trimming removed 4 bases from V and 1 base from J; junction bases left unmatched: 9. The CDR3 totals 18 residues. CDR1 is LGHNA and CDR2 is YNFKEQ in the germline V gene. The CDR3 DNA is TGTGCCAGCAGCCCCCGACTAGCGGGGGGCCTACTCCAAGAGACCCAGTACTTC. This encodes CASSPRLAGGLLQETQYF.

The J gene is TRBJ2-7, the V gene TRBV27, with 7 bases fitting TRBD2. Germline CDR1 reads MNHEY; CDR2 reads SMNVEV (reference sequence). The junction had 6 bases not matched to a gene; V was cut back by 4 bases and J by 6 bases. The CDR3 consists of 13 residues. The CDR3 loop is CASSWAGVGEQYF. The CDR3 region has the DNA TGTGCCAGCAGTTGGGCGGGGGTAGGCGAGCAGTACTTC.

CDR3 sequence: CASRSPTGMNTEAFF. The CDR3 DNA sequence: TGTGCCAGCAGATCCCCGACAGGAATGAACACTGAAGCTTTCTTT. The chain is built from TRBV28 and TRBJ1-1; a possible D gene is TRBD1 (6 bases). CDR3 length: 15 residues. V was pared by 6 bases and J by 0 bases, with 14 bases between. Germline V gene lookup returns CDR1 MDHEN and CDR2 SYDVKM. Supplemented by reference TRBV28 and TRBJ1-1, the full variable domain reads DVKVTQSSRYLVKRTGEKVFLECVQDMDHENMFWYRQDPGLGLRLIYFSYDVKMKEKGDIPEGYSVSREKKERFSLILESASTNQTSMYLCASRSPTGMNTEAFFGQGTRLTVV.

This clone was seen a handful of times. This chain joins TRBV7-9 and TRBJ1-4; 7 nucleotides match TRBD1. Trimming removed 1 base from V and 4 bases from J; junction bases left unmatched: 3. Per the germline V gene, CDR1 is SEHNR and CDR2 is FQNEAQ (reference sequence). CDR3 size: 15 residues. Written as DNA, the CDR3 is TGTGCCAGCAGCTTAGATGGGACAGTTAATGAAAAACTGTTTTTT. Its protein is CASSLDGTVNEKLFF.

The chain couples TRBV9 to TRBJ2-1, with D perhaps TRBD1 (6 bases). Germline V gene sequence: CDR1 SGDLS, CDR2 YYNGEE. Trimming stripped 0 bases from V and 9 bases from J, with 10 bases between. CDR3 size: 13 residues. CDR3 amino acids: CASSVEQGGEQFF. CDR3 bases: TGTGCCAGCAGCGTAGAACAGGGTGGTGAGCAGTTCTTC.

The J gene is TRBJ1-1, the V gene TRBV14, with D possibly TRBD1 on 5 matching bases. V dropped 5 bases and J dropped 7 bases, with 14 bases sitting between them. This CDR3 has 13 amino acids. CDR1 and CDR2 from the germline V gene are SGHDN and FVKESK. Here the CDR3 reads CASSNGGWGEAFF. In nucleotides, the CDR3 is TGTGCCAGCAGCAACGGGGGGTGGGGTGAAGCTTTCTTT.

This chain links TRBV7-2 with TRBJ2-5; 10 nucleotides match TRBD2. The DNA end favors TRBJ2-7, so the J call may be wrong. There are 14 residues in the CDR3. In germline, CDR1 is SGHTA, CDR2 FQGNSA. In nucleotides, the CDR3 is TGTGCCAGCTCCCCTAGCGGGAGTATCTACGAGCAGTACTTC. Protein: CASSPSGSIYEQYF.

The V gene is TRBV28, the J gene TRBJ1-4; D may be TRBD1 (6 bases). V was trimmed by 6 bases and J by 7 bases, leaving 18 bases between them. Germline-derived CDR1 and CDR2 are MDHEN and SYDVKM. CDR3 length: 15 amino acids. The CDR3 sequence: CASRQDRGFFEKLFF. The CDR3, as DNA: TGTGCCAGCAGGCAGGACAGAGGATTCTTTGAAAAACTGTTTTTT. Based on the CDR3 plus reference TRBV28 and TRBJ1-4, the full variable domain is DVKVTQSSRYLVKRTGEKVFLECVQDMDHENMFWYRQDPGLGLRLIYFSYDVKMKEKGDIPEGYSVSREKKERFSLILESASTNQTSMYLCASRQDRGFFEKLFFGSGTQLSVL.

This rearrangement joins TRBV7-9 to TRBJ2-2; D is possibly TRBD2 (6 bases). The CDR3 has 14 amino acids. V was pared by 11 bases and J by 4 bases, with 17 bases between. Per germline, CDR1 SEHNR and CDR2 FQNEAQ (reference sequence). The CDR3 loop is CAHPVEGTTGELFF. CDR3 bases: TGTGCCCACCCAGTGGAGGGGACCACCGGGGAGCTGTTTTTT.

To note about this clone: At one of its ends the junction is not consistent with the germline gene, which may arise from a read error. V and J are TRBV6-6 and TRBJ2-2, with D perhaps TRBD1 or TRBD2 (5 bases each). Germline V gene data show CDR1 as MNHNY and CDR2 as SVGAGI (reference sequence). The CDR3 is 16 amino acids. CDR3 loop: CASTYGATVNTGELFF. The CDR3 DNA is TGTGCCAGCACTTACGGGGCCACAGTAAACACCGGGGAGCTGTTTTTT.

V is TRBV28 and J is TRBJ2-5; 9 bases align to TRBD2. V shed 10 bases and J 1 base; nucleotides not matched to a gene: 13. Germline values: CDR1 MDHEN, CDR2 SYDVKM. This CDR3 has 16 residues. CDR3 amino acids: CATRGAGSGGQETQYF. CDR3 DNA: TGTGCCACCCGGGGGGCGGGTAGCGGGGGCCAAGAGACCCAGTACTTC.

The V gene is TRBV5-1, the J gene TRBJ2-5, with D unresolved. Trimming cost V 4 bases and J 1 base, with 14 bases left between them. The CDR3 extends over 15 amino acids. Germline assignment: CDR1 SGHRS and CDR2 YFSETQ. CDR3 bases: TGCGCCAGCAGCGGCTCGTACAGAAGCCAAGAGACCCAGTACTTC. Translated: CASSGSYRSQETQYF.